Below, 24 T cell receptor beta chains from the same sample are listed, as sequenced in a study of T cell clonality in common variable immunodeficiency. Findings and limits, study-wide: In common variable immunodeficiency, TCR beta chains reportedly carried fewer deletions and N-nucleotide insertions.

These receptors lack a known antigen. Assay: immunoSEQ multiplex PCR; the TCRdb copy retains only in-frame clones and omits some. This sample has tens of thousands of clones and no singletons, with roughly 5.5% in the ten largest. Specimen: peripheral blood mononuclear cells. The source of these receptors is a human donor with common variable immunodeficiency.

This clone was seen a few times. Read sequence stops 3 residues before the CDR3 end, and the germline J gene provides the missing end. V and J are TRBV7-2 and TRBJ1-2, with D possibly TRBD1 on 5 matching bases. Trimming took off 2 bases at V and 2 bases at J, with 9 bases between the two ends. Germline V gives CDR1 SGHTA, CDR2 FQGNSA. The CDR3 spans 14 residues. The CDR3 bases that were read are TGTGCCAGCAGCTTAAAACAGGCAAACTATGGC. Its protein is CASSLKQANYG. Given in full, the CDR3 is CASSLKQANYGYTF.

This clone was counted at least ten times. The read is 3 residues too short to cover the CDR3 end, so that end is filled in from the germline J gene. The J gene is TRBJ1-2, the V gene TRBV30; D not resolved. Looked up from germline, CDR1 is GTSNPN and CDR2 is SVGIG (reference sequence). This CDR3 spans 12 amino acids. V lost 4 bases to trimming and J lost 1 base, with 7 bases between them. CDR3 DNA (partial): TGTGCCTGGACCCCGGGTAACTATGGC. Amino acid sequence: CAWTPGNYG. The CDR3 reads in full as CAWTPGNYGYTF.

This clone has a count of ten or more. The sequence runs out 3 residues before the end of the CDR3; the remainder is reconstructed from the germline J gene. The gene calls are TRBV18 and TRBJ1-5; D gene ambiguous. Deletions cut 9 bases from V and 1 base from J, with 7 bases between. Germline values: CDR1 KGHSH, CDR2 LQKENI. The CDR3 sequence is 12 residues long. The CDR3 protein is CASQASNQPQHF. CDR3 bases read: TGTGCCAGTCAAGCGAGCAATCAGCCC.

This clone was counted many times. Read data end 3 residues before the CDR3 end; the end is taken from the germline J gene. V usage is TRBV5-6 and J usage is TRBJ2-4; a possible D gene is TRBD1 (5 bases). Germline V gives CDR1 SGHDT, CDR2 YYEEEE. V was pared by 2 bases and J by 0 bases, with 9 bases between. There are 15 residues in the CDR3. Partial CDR3 DNA: TGTGCCAGCAGCTTACTGACAGTAGCCAAAAACATT. It yields the protein CASSLLTVAKNI. In full, the CDR3 reads CASSLLTVAKNIQYF.

Of note for this clone: The read terminates 3 residues ahead of where the CDR3 ends, so the germline J gene completes it. This rearrangement joins TRBV30 to TRBJ1-5, with D uncertain. V lost 0 bases, J lost 4 bases, and 7 bases lay in between. Germline V gives CDR1 GTSNPN, CDR2 SVGIG (reference sequence). This CDR3 has 13 amino acids. Partial CDR3 DNA: TGTGCCTGGAGTGTACGGGTTAATCAGCCC. This encodes CAWSVRVNQP. The whole CDR3 sequence is CAWSVRVNQPQHF.

This clone was seen repeatedly, ten times or more. The read terminates 3 residues before the CDR3 end, so the remaining end is supplied by the germline J gene. The V call is TRBV20-1, the J call TRBJ1-1, with 9 bases that match TRBD1. V trimming: 1 base; J trimming: 6 bases; junction bases outside the gene matches: 6. Germline V gives CDR1 DFQATT, CDR2 SNEGSKA (reference sequence). The CDR3 runs 14 residues. The sequenced part of the CDR3 DNA is TGCAGTGCTAGAGCCGGACAGGGGATATCTGAA. Translated: CSARAGQGISE. The CDR3 reads in full as CSARAGQGISEAFF.

Remarks on this clone: The read ends 3 residues before the CDR3 terminus; that terminus is restored from the germline J gene. The J gene is TRBJ2-7, the V gene TRBV6-2 or TRBV6-3; TRBD2 is a possible D gene (6 bases). V was trimmed by 4 bases and J by 2 bases, leaving 15 bases between them. The CDR3 runs to 15 residues. The V gene's germline CDR1 is MNHEY and CDR2 SVGEGT. CDR3 sequence reads: CASSSPRVAAYEQYF. CDR3 bases read: TGTGCCAGCAGTTCCCCCCGGGTAGCGGCCTACGAG.

There are a few counts of this clone. The read finishes 3 residues shy of the CDR3 end, and the germline J gene is used to complete it. The chain is built from TRBV18 and TRBJ2-2, with a possible D match to TRBD2 (5 bases). Germline CDR1 and CDR2: KGHSH and LQKENI. The germline V and J ends were trimmed by 4 bases and 3 bases, with 9 bases remaining between them. The CDR3 totals 14 residues. The part of the CDR3 DNA that was read is TGTGCCAGCTCACAAGCGGCCTACACCGGGGAG. Translation: CASSQAAYTGE. Given in full, the CDR3 is CASSQAAYTGELFF.

This clone was observed a few times. The sequenced CDR3 bases are TGCAGTGCTAGTGTGGCTAGCGGGACATACAATGAG. Its translation: CSASVASGTYNE. The CDR3 as a whole reads CSASVASGTYNEQFF. The chain employs TRBV20-1 and TRBJ2-1; TRBD2 matches at 9 bases. The CDR3 goes on 3 residues after the read ends, and that part is filled in from the germline J gene. Germline V gene lookup returns CDR1 DFQATT and CDR2 SNEGSKA (reference sequence). The CDR3 runs 15 residues. V gave up 3 bases and J gave up 4 bases; unmatched junction bases: 7.

The table lists this clone with many counts. Read coverage stops 3 residues before the CDR3 terminus; the germline J gene supplies the remainder. The chain has TRBV18 and TRBJ1-1; D not resolved. The ends were cut back, 5 bases at V and 4 bases at J, with 20 bases in the middle. This CDR3 has 16 amino acids. Germline V gene lookup returns CDR1 KGHSH and CDR2 LQKENI. The CDR3 bases that were read are TGTGCCAGCTCAACGACTACCTCGGGCGGTAGCACTGAA. This encodes CASSTTTSGGSTE. The CDR3 as a whole reads CASSTTTSGGSTEAFF.

This clone was recorded many times. The read falls 3 residues short of the CDR3 end, and the missing part is taken from the germline J gene. The gene calls are TRBV18 and TRBJ2-3; a possible D gene is TRBD1 (6 bases). The germline V and J ends were trimmed by 5 bases and 2 bases, with 14 bases remaining between them. The CDR3 spans 15 residues. Germline CDR1 KGHSH, CDR2 LQKENI. Incomplete CDR3 DNA: TGTGCCAGCTCAGTTACGGGACAATCCACAGATACG. It encodes CASSVTGQSTDT. In full, the CDR3 is CASSVTGQSTDTQYF.

This clone was found many times. The read gets to within 3 residues of the CDR3 end, and the germline J gene fills in the rest. V is TRBV7-2 and J is TRBJ2-5; D ambiguous. Per the germline V gene, CDR1 is SGHTA and CDR2 is FQGNSA. V gave up 8 bases and J gave up 3 bases, with 10 bases separating them. The CDR3 loop spans 12 amino acids. Here the CDR3 reads CASGPLEETQYF. The part of the CDR3 DNA that was read is TGTGCCAGCGGGCCGCTGGAAGAGACC.

This clone was detected only a few times. The CDR3 end lies 3 residues beyond the end of the read and is filled in from the germline J gene. V gene TRBV5-1 combines with J gene TRBJ2-1; 9 bases align to TRBD1. The length of the CDR3 is 14 residues. CDR1 is SGHRS, CDR2 YFSETQ, per germline. Trimming took 6 bases from V and 4 from J; bases not matched to a gene: 5. The CDR3 sequence is CASKQGQGYNEQFF. The covered CDR3 bases are TGCGCCAGCAAGCAGGGACAGGGTTACAATGAG.

This clone has at least ten counts. The sequenced part of the CDR3 DNA is TGTGCCAGCAGCTTAGGTTCTGGTGAAGGGGCCGGGGAG. Translating gives CASSLGSGEGAGE. The entire CDR3 sequence reads CASSLGSGEGAGELFF. This rearrangement joins TRBV13 to TRBJ2-2, with D perhaps TRBD1 (5 bases). The sequenced fragment ends 3 residues before the CDR3 boundary, so the rest is inferred from the germline J gene. The CDR3 sequence is 16 residues long. V was pared by 0 bases and J by 6 bases, with 14 bases between. Looked up from germline, CDR1 is PRHDT and CDR2 is FYEKMQ (reference sequence).

To note about this clone: The CDR3 end is not reached by the read, which stops 3 residues before it; the germline J gene fills it in. This rearrangement joins TRBV7-8 to TRBJ2-5; 7 bases match TRBD2. The CDR3 is made up of 17 amino acids. V dropped 7 bases and J dropped 6; count of bases not matched to a gene: 20. In germline, CDR1 is SGHVS, CDR2 FQNEAQ. CDR3 DNA (partial): TGTGCCAGCAACTACGTCTATGGCGGCGGGAGACATAAGACC. As protein: CASNYVYGGGRHKT. The CDR3, in full, reads CASNYVYGGGRHKTQYF.

There are a few counts of this clone. From the germline J gene comes the end of the CDR3, since the read stops 3 residues before it. The V and J genes are TRBV5-1 and TRBJ1-2; a weak D match, TRBD1 (5 bases). Germline CDR1 is SGHRS and CDR2 is YFSETQ. The CDR3 has 13 amino acids. V was clipped by 0 bases and J by 2 bases, with 5 bases between them. The CDR3 is CASSLEGNYGYTF. The sequenced part of the CDR3 DNA is TGCGCCAGCAGCTTGGAGGGGAACTATGGC.

This clone was observed at least ten times. The observed sequence ends 3 residues before the CDR3 terminus, with the missing tail filled in from the germline J gene. This rearrangement joins TRBV7-3 to TRBJ2-5, with 7 bases fitting TRBD2. The CDR3 contains 16 residues. The ends lost 2 bases at V and 2 bases at J; junction bases unmatched: 8. CDR1 and CDR2 (germline): SGHTA, FQGTGA. Incomplete CDR3 DNA: TGTGCCAGCAGCTTAGCCGGGACTACTCGACAAGAGACC. It encodes CASSLAGTTRQET. From start to end, the CDR3 is CASSLAGTTRQETQYF.

In its sample, this clone was seen a few times. The CDR3 goes on 3 residues after the read ends, and that part is filled in from the germline J gene. V gene TRBV7-2 combines with J gene TRBJ2-2, with 9 bases lining up with TRBD1. Germline CDR1 and CDR2: SGHTA and FQGNSA. CDR3 length equals 15 residues. Unmatched junction bases numbered 5, after V lost 5 bases and J lost 4 bases. The sequenced part of the CDR3 DNA is TGTGCCAGCAGCCCGGGACAGGGAACCACCGGGGAG. This translates into CASSPGQGTTGE. In full, the CDR3 is CASSPGQGTTGELFF.

Remarks on this clone: Read data end 3 residues before the CDR3 end; the end is taken from the germline J gene. The genes are TRBV5-1 and TRBJ1-5, with D maybe TRBD1 (5 bases). With 2 bases removed from V and 2 bases from J, the gap between germline ends came to 11 bases. Looked up from germline, CDR1 is SGHRS and CDR2 is YFSETQ. CDR3 length: 15 amino acids. CDR3 DNA, as far as it was read: TGCGCCAGCAGCTTCACGGGGGATGGCAATCAGCCC. It yields the protein CASSFTGDGNQP. The complete CDR3 protein is CASSFTGDGNQPQHF.

This clone was recorded many times. The missing CDR3 end, 3 residues past where the read stops, is filled in from the germline J gene. The V and J genes are TRBV6-2 or TRBV6-3 and TRBJ1-1; D unclear. Trimming took off 7 bases at V and 1 base at J, with 7 bases between the two ends. The CDR3 covers 12 residues. Germline CDR1 MNHEY, CDR2 SVGEGT. The CDR3: CASKGQNTEAFF. CDR3 DNA (partial): TGTGCCAGCAAAGGGCAGAACACTGAA.

This clone was seen a few times. The read comes to an end 3 residues before the CDR3 does, leaving the germline J gene to fill in the end. J is TRBJ2-1 and V is TRBV2; 11 bases line up with TRBD1. The ends lost 4 bases at V and 4 bases at J; junction bases unmatched: 3. Germline CDR1 and CDR2: SNHLY and FYNNEI. The CDR3 runs 15 residues. CDR3 DNA (partial): TGTGCCAGCAGTGCGGACAGGGGGCTTTACAATGAG. Its protein is CASSADRGLYNE. The entire CDR3 reads CASSADRGLYNEQFF.

This clone was seen a handful of times. The read ends 3 residues early relative to the CDR3; the germline J gene fills the gap. The chain joins TRBV6-2 or TRBV6-3 to TRBJ1-5, with 9 nucleotides matching TRBD1. The CDR3 covers 14 residues. Trimming took 6 bases from V and 3 from J; bases not matched to a gene: 3. Per the germline V gene, CDR1 is MNHEY and CDR2 is SVGEGT. CDR3 DNA, as far as it was read: TGTGCCAGCAGGCGGACAGGGGTCAATCAGCCC. It yields the protein CASRRTGVNQP. The whole CDR3 reads CASRRTGVNQPQHF.

This clone occurred many times. The read is 3 residues too short to cover the CDR3 end, so that end is filled in from the germline J gene. This rearrangement joins TRBV30 to TRBJ2-3; 10 nucleotides match TRBD2. The CDR3 covers 15 residues. With 2 bases clipped from V and 6 bases from J, the junction kept 8 bases outside the gene matches. Germline V lookup: CDR1 GTSNPN, CDR2 SVGIG (reference sequence). The part of the CDR3 DNA that was read is TGTGCCTGGAGTCCATGGCTAGCGGGGGTGGATACG. This gives the protein CAWSPWLAGVDT. In full, the CDR3 is CAWSPWLAGVDTQYF. Full variable domain (outside the CDR3, taken from reference TRBV30 and TRBJ2-3): SQTIHQWPATLVQPVGSPLSLECTVEGTSNPNLYWYRQAAGRGLQLLFYSVGIGQISSEVPQNLSASRPQDRQFILSSKKLLLSDSGFYLCAWSPWLAGVDTQYFGPGTRLTVL.

On this clone: The sequence runs out 3 residues before the end of the CDR3; the remainder is reconstructed from the germline J gene. The chain uses TRBV19 and TRBJ2-1; TRBD2 matches 12 bases. Germline CDR1 reads LNHDA; CDR2 reads SQIVND (reference sequence). J lost 4 bases, V lost 9 bases, and 7 bases had no gene match. The CDR3 covers 15 residues. The CDR3 sequence: CASGVLAGGYNEQFF. CDR3 DNA, as far as it was read: TGTGCCAGCGGCGTCCTAGCGGGAGGGTACAATGAG. The entire variable domain, with the rest obtained from reference TRBV19 and TRBJ2-1, is as follows: DGGITQSPKYLFRKEGQNVTLSCEQNLNHDAMYWYRQDPGQGLRLIYYSQIVNDFQKGDIAEGYSVSREKKESFPLTVTSAQKNPTAFYLCASGVLAGGYNEQFFGPGTRLTVL.